Listed below are T cell receptor beta chains from one sample, sequenced in a study of cytomegalovirus exposure and HLA in healthy donors. Assay used: immunoSEQ multiplex PCR; TCRdb lists only in-frame clones, some missing. The table shows about 77,000 clones, with over 65% occurring only once. The specimen sequenced was PBMCs. The receptors shown here come from a man aged 35 to 55 in good health and CMV-seronegative. The CDR3 runs from the conserved cysteine through the conserved F or W. The order of the fields is V gene, J gene, clone size, D gene, CDR3 protein, CDR3 DNA. D genes are given only for firm matches. Some rows mark clone size as missing; the rest say once, few, many or name a class of expanded clone.

TRBV25-1	TRBJ1-3	-	TRBD1	CASSEHSAGGGSGNTIYF	TGTGCCAGCAGTGAACACTCTGCAGGGGGTGGATCTGGAAACACCATATATTTT
TRBV11-3	TRBJ2-2	-	-	CASSPQPRTTNTNTGELFF	TGTGCCAGCAGCCCCCAACCCCGGACAACTAATACGAACACCGGGGAGCTGTTTTTT
TRBV5-6	TRBJ1-2	-	-	CASSLVDSRSENYGYTF	TGTGCCAGCAGCTTAGTGGACAGCCGATCTGAGAACTATGGCTACACCTTC
TRBV5-1	TRBJ1-2	-	-	CASSLGQNYGYTF	TGCGCCAGCAGCTTGGGACAGAACTATGGCTACACCTTC
TRBV25-1	TRBJ2-3	-	-	CASSWSAGTTDTQYF	TGTGCCAGCAGTTGGTCAGCCGGGACTACAGATACGCAGTATTTT
TRBV6-1	TRBJ1-5	once	-	CASGTGQPQHF	TGTGCCAGCGGAACGGGGCAGCCCCAGCATTTT
TRBV6-5	TRBJ2-3	-	-	CASSPSHTTDTQYF	TGTGCCAGCAGTCCCTCTCACACCACAGATACGCAGTATTTT
TRBV6-4	TRBJ2-2	few	TRBD2	CASSDGTSTGELFF	TGTGCCAGCAGTGACGGGACTAGCACCGGGGAGCTGTTTTTT
TRBV6-5	TRBJ1-1	once	TRBD1	CASSYKGAQTEAFF	TGTGCCAGCAGTTACAAGGGGGCCCAAACTGAAGCTTTCTTT
TRBV4-2	TRBJ2-7	once	-	CASSQERLAAPYEQYF	TGTGCCAGCAGCCAAGAACGGTTAGCCGCCCCCTACGAGCAGTACTTC
TRBV18	TRBJ1-1	-	-	CASLGGVSGEAFF	TGTGCCAGCCTCGGAGGGGTGTCAGGGGAAGCTTTCTTT
TRBV6-6	TRBJ1-1	-	-	CASSLVRVNTEAFF	TGTGCCAGCAGCCTAGTCCGGGTCAACACTGAAGCTTTCTTT
TRBV6-1	TRBJ2-1	-	-	CASSALPFGSGNEQFF	TGTGCCAGCAGTGCTCTACCCTTCGGAAGCGGGAATGAGCAGTTCTTC
TRBV19	TRBJ2-3	-	-	CASSTLGGGGTDTQYF	TGTGCCAGTAGTACCCTCGGTGGGGGCGGCACAGATACGCAGTATTTT
TRBV5-1	TRBJ2-3	-	TRBD2	CASRGLAGGLSDTQYF	TGCGCCAGCAGGGGCCTAGCGGGAGGCTTGTCAGATACGCAGTATTTT
TRBV27	TRBJ2-7	-	-	CASRSDRTPTYEQYF	TGTGCCAGCAGGTCCGACAGAACCCCTACCTACGAGCAGTACTTC
TRBV7-3	TRBJ2-1	-	TRBD2	CASSWAGVNEQFF	TGTGCCAGCAGCTGGGCGGGAGTGAATGAGCAGTTCTTC
TRBV27	TRBJ2-5	-	-	CASSLQGQETQYF	TGTGCCAGCAGTTTACAGGGCCAAGAGACCCAGTACTTC
TRBV7-2	TRBJ2-1	-	-	CAERTVPYNEQFF	TGTGCCGAAAGGACTGTCCCCTACAATGAGCAGTTCTTC
TRBV5-4	TRBJ2-7	-	TRBD1	CASSHSDRGPGQYF	TGTGCCAGCAGCCATTCGGACAGGGGCCCCGGGCAGTACTTC
TRBV2	TRBJ2-7	-	TRBD2	CASRTAGGPAEQYF	TGTGCCAGCAGGACGGCGGGAGGGCCTGCCGAGCAGTACTTC
TRBV28	TRBJ2-7	-	TRBD1	CASSPPPGTGLHEQYF	TGTGCCAGCAGTCCCCCTCCCGGGACAGGGTTGCACGAGCAGTACTTC
TRBV7-9	TRBJ1-4	-	-	CASSPGSVRDEKLFF	TGTGCCAGCAGCCCCGGCTCCGTGAGGGATGAAAAACTGTTTTTT
TRBV21-1	TRBJ2-3	-	-	CASSKSDRGSADTQYF	TGTGCCAGCAGCAAAAGCGATAGGGGGAGCGCAGATACGCAGTATTTT
TRBV27	TRBJ1-2	once	TRBD1	CASSQTRDRGLFYGYTF	TGTGCCAGCAGCCAAACCCGTGACAGGGGGCTTTTCTATGGCTACACCTTC
TRBV4-1	TRBJ1-2	-	-	CASSQDATGSYYGYTF	TGCGCCAGCAGCCAAGACGCAACAGGCTCCTACTATGGCTACACCTTC
TRBV28	TRBJ2-7	-	TRBD2	CASRMTSGRAREQYF	TGTGCCAGCAGGATGACTAGCGGGAGGGCGCGAGAGCAGTACTTC
TRBV19	TRBJ2-5	-	TRBD2	CASSTGLAGGRGTQYF	TGTGCCAGTAGTACCGGACTAGCGGGAGGCCGGGGGACCCAGTACTTC
TRBV7-3	TRBJ2-7	-	TRBD2	CASSLSGTSIYEQYF	TGTGCCAGCAGCTTAAGCGGGACTAGTATTTACGAGCAGTACTTC
TRBV7-2	TRBJ2-3	once	-	CASSLFWSGGQSTDTQYF	TGTGCCAGCAGCTTATTCTGGTCTGGCGGGCAGAGCACAGATACGCAGTATTTT
TRBV30	TRBJ2-2	-	TRBD1	CAWSDPRDRNTGELFF	TGTGCCTGGAGTGACCCCCGGGACAGAAACACCGGGGAGCTGTTTTTT
TRBV7-3	TRBJ1-2	-	-	CASSPTGPPRFYGYTF	TGTGCCAGCAGCCCCACCGGTCCCCCTCGATTCTATGGCTACACCTTC
TRBV29-1	TRBJ2-4	-	TRBD2	CSVEGTSGRNAKNIQYF	TGCAGCGTTGAAGGGACTAGCGGGAGGAACGCCAAAAACATTCAGTACTTC
TRBV21-1	TRBJ1-5	-	-	CASSAWGQQGQPQHF	TGTGCCAGCAGCGCCTGGGGACAGCAGGGACAGCCCCAGCATTTT
TRBV6-1	TRBJ1-3	few	-	CASRWRDGNTIYF	TGTGCCAGCAGATGGAGGGATGGAAACACCATATATTTT
TRBV6-1	TRBJ2-5	-	-	CASSEFGGSRGETQYF	TGTGCCAGCAGTGAGTTTGGGGGCTCCCGGGGAGAGACCCAGTACTTC
TRBV6-4	TRBJ2-1	-	TRBD2	CATGTSGNNEQFF	TGTGCCACTGGGACTAGCGGAAACAATGAGCAGTTCTTC
TRBV7-8	TRBJ2-1	-	-	CASSLYTNRDEQFF	TGTGCCAGCAGCTTATATACCAACAGGGATGAGCAGTTCTTC
TRBV28	TRBJ1-5	once	-	CASSLYRTLNQPQHF	TGTGCCAGCAGTTTATACAGGACACTCAATCAGCCCCAGCATTTT
TRBV28	TRBJ2-5	few	-	CASSLGGSSYQETQYF	TGTGCCAGCAGTTTAGGGGGCAGTTCGTACCAAGAGACCCAGTACTTC
TRBV30	TRBJ2-3	-	-	CAGIGPLGPDTQYF	TGTGCCGGGATAGGTCCTCTGGGCCCAGATACGCAGTATTTT
TRBV25-1	TRBJ2-1	few	TRBD2	CASSPASGGYNEQFF	TGTGCCAGCAGTCCGGCTAGCGGGGGTTACAATGAGCAGTTCTTC
TRBV7-6	TRBJ2-1	-	TRBD2	CASSPTSGRVYNEQFF	TGTGCCAGCAGCCCGACTAGCGGGAGGGTATACAATGAGCAGTTCTTC
TRBV27	TRBJ2-4	-	TRBD2	CASRAGRTVIAKNIQYF	TGTGCCAGCAGAGCGGGACGGACCGTTATAGCCAAAAACATTCAGTACTTC
TRBV7-8	TRBJ2-1	-	TRBD2	CASSSGLAGGSFEQFF	TGTGCCAGCAGCTCGGGACTAGCGGGAGGTTCTTTTGAGCAGTTCTTC
TRBV7-9	TRBJ1-1	-	-	CASSLATGGRAFF	TGTGCCAGCAGCTTAGCGACGGGGGGGCGAGCTTTCTTT
TRBV28	TRBJ2-7	-	TRBD2	CASSLLGSGSLYEQYF	TGTGCCAGCAGTTTATTGGGTAGCGGGAGTCTCTACGAGCAGTACTTC
TRBV11-2	TRBJ1-2	-	TRBD1	CASSLDRDRESGYTF	TGTGCCAGCAGCTTAGATCGGGACAGGGAAAGTGGCTACACCTTC
TRBV28	TRBJ1-2	-	-	CASSFSNGYTF	TGTGCCAGCAGTTTTTCCAATGGCTACACCTTC
TRBV27	TRBJ1-4	-	TRBD1	CASSLRTGAEKLFF	TGTGCCAGCAGTTTGAGAACAGGGGCGGAAAAACTGTTTTTT
TRBV13	TRBJ2-1	-	TRBD2	CASSYLSREGISNEQFF	TGTGCCAGCAGCTACCTCTCACGGGAGGGGATATCGAATGAGCAGTTCTTC
TRBV2	TRBJ2-1	-	TRBD2	CASWGLEPFF	TGTGCCAGCTGGGGACTAGAACCGTTCTTC
TRBV7-9	TRBJ2-3	-	TRBD2	CAPGGTTDTQYF	TGTGCCCCCGGGGGGACCACAGATACGCAGTATTTT
TRBV2	TRBJ2-7	-	-	CASSDAGSSREQYF	TGTGCCAGCAGTGACGCCGGGAGCTCACGGGAGCAGTACTTC